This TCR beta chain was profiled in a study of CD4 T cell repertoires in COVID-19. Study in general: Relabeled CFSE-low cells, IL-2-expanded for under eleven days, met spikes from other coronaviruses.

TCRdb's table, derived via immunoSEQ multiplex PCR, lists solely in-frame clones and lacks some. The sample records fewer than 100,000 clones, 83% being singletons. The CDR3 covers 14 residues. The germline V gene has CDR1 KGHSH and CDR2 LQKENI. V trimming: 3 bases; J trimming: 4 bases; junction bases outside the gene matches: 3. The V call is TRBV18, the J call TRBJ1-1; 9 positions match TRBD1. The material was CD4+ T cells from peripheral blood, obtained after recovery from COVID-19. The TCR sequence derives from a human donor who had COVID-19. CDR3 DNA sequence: TGTGCCAGCTCACCCGCGACAGGGGGCACTGAAGCTTTCTTT. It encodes CASSPATGGTEAFF.